There are many counts of the clone carrying this T cell receptor beta chain. The antigen remains unidentified. Unfractionated whole blood yielded the extracted total RNA. The data were obtained in a study of human T cells and chemical hapten exposure. About the study: Minor pooled library volume differences mainly drove per-sample TCR yield variation. Broader study findings: No alteration of TCRs above 1 in 1000 frequency was seen with DPC sensitization.

V lost 0 bases and J 0 bases, leaving 13 bases between the germline ends. The CDR3 runs 17 residues. Germline CDR1 reads LNHDA; CDR2 reads SQIVND (reference sequence). Library preparation tagged each individual cDNA molecule with a unique molecular identifier. Authors' data handling: Samples ranged from roughly 23,224 to 700,000 TCRs, with a median of 95,638. Each CDR3 protein is one row after TCRdb ran MiXCR on the reads. The V and J calls here are based on TCRdb, not the publication. The table lists roughly 120,000 distinct CDR3 sequences, over 7.5% of them singletons. The sequence was collected from a human donor in good health. Some clones in this sample may be carry-over from other donors' samples. Sequences were obtained from whole blood. The gene calls are TRBV19 and TRBJ2-3; D gene unclear. The CDR3 loop is CASSIDRVPSSTDTQYF. CDR3 DNA sequence: TGTGCCAGTAGTATAGATCGTGTGCCGTCGAGCACAGATACGCAGTATTTT.